This is a list of T cell receptor beta chains from one sample in a study of regulatory T cells in long-lasting Graves disease. One entry per CDR3 protein results from TCRdb running MiXCR on the multiplex PCR reads. In the table there are under 400,000 distinct CDR3 sequences, over 15% of which are singletons. The same specimen was also included in a second study, on T cells in Graves' hyperthyroidism and ophthalmopathy.

The sequences come from peripheral blood mononuclear cells (PBMCs), collected at new diagnosis, from a patient treated with antithyroid drugs. These receptors all stem from a man between 40 and 49 years old with Graves disease. Each CDR3 is given with its conserved first and last residue. The D gene is left open where the match is weak. The size field is filled for only some rows; it gives once, few, many or a size class.

size,D,V,J,DNA,CDR3
many,TRBD1,TRBV6-1,TRBJ2-7,TGTGCCAGCAGTCCCCTAGGACAGGGTCCGGACGAGCAGTACTTC,CASSPLGQGPDEQYF
many,NA,TRBV28,TRBJ1-1,TGTGCCAGCAGTTTATACAGGGCGAACACTGAAGCTTTCTTT,CASSLYRANTEAFF
many,TRBD1,TRBV2,TRBJ2-2,TGTGCCAGCAGCTCCCGGGACAGGGGGCCCACCGGGGAGCTGTTTTTT,CASSSRDRGPTGELFF
many,TRBD1,TRBV5-6,TRBJ2-1,TGTGCCAGCAGCTCCCTGACAGGGGGTATAGCCTCCTACAATGAGCAGTTCTTC,CASSSLTGGIASYNEQFF
many,NA,TRBV7-2,TRBJ2-5,TGTGCCAGCAGCTTATCGACAGCCGAAGAGACCCAGTACTTC,CASSLSTAEETQYF
NA,TRBD2,TRBV12-3/TRBV12-4,TRBJ2-5,TGTGCCAGCAGATCTGCTAGCGGGGAGGAGACCCAGTACTTC,CASRSASGEETQYF
many,NA,TRBV6-5,TRBJ1-4,TGTGCCAGCAGTTACTCGACATTAAGGGATGGGGCAACTAATGAAAAACTGTTTTTT,CASSYSTLRDGATNEKLFF
many,NA,TRBV10-3,TRBJ2-7,TGTGCCATCAGTGAGTCGAAGTTTTTGACCTACGAGCAGTACTTC,CAISESKFLTYEQYF
few,TRBD1,TRBV10-3,TRBJ2-1,TGTGCCATCAGTGATGGGACAGGGGGAAACTACAATGAGCAGTTCTTC,CAISDGTGGNYNEQFF
many,TRBD1,TRBV12-3/TRBV12-4,TRBJ1-4,TGTGCCAGCCGGGACAGGTTTAATGAAAAACTGTTTTTT,CASRDRFNEKLFF
many,NA,TRBV28,TRBJ1-5,TGTGCCAGCAGTCTGCCAGGAGAGAGCAAGCCCCAGCATTTT,CASSLPGESKPQHF
NA,NA,TRBV4-3,TRBJ1-4,TGCGCCAGCAGCCAAGACCCTAATAGCCCGGGAAAACTGTTTTTT,CASSQDPNSPGKLFF
many,NA,TRBV6-1,TRBJ1-5,TGTGCCAGCAGTGTAACAGGGTGGGACAATCAGCCCCAGCATTTT,CASSVTGWDNQPQHF
many,TRBD1,TRBV27,TRBJ2-7,TGTGCCAGCAGTTTAGGGACAGGGCTCTACGAGCAGTACTTC,CASSLGTGLYEQYF
many,TRBD1,TRBV12-3/TRBV12-4,TRBJ2-1,TGTGCCAGCATAACGGGGACAGCTAATAACGAGCAGTTCTTC,CASITGTANNEQFF
NA,TRBD2,TRBV9,TRBJ2-1,TGTGCCAGCAGCACCAGAAGACTAGCGGGGGGAAATGAGCAGTTCTTC,CASSTRRLAGGNEQFF
many,NA,TRBV20-1,TRBJ2-7,TGCAGTGCTAGAGATGCAGGGATGGACGAGCAGTACTTC,CSARDAGMDEQYF
many,NA,TRBV12-3/TRBV12-4,TRBJ2-2,TGTGCCAGCAGGTTCAACACCGGGGAGCTGTTTTTT,CASRFNTGELFF
many,NA,TRBV7-8,TRBJ2-1,TGTGCCAGCAGCTTATGGGTTTACAATGAGCAGTTCTTC,CASSLWVYNEQFF
NA,NA,TRBV2,TRBJ2-6,TGTGCCAGCAGTGCTGATCCGGGGGCCAACGTCCTGACTTTC,CASSADPGANVLTF
many,NA,TRBV19,TRBJ1-5,TGTGCCAGTAGTATATATTATAGCAATCAGCCCCAGCATTTT,CASSIYYSNQPQHF
NA,TRBD1,TRBV4-1,TRBJ1-3,TGCGCCAGCAGCCGCGAAAGTTGGGACAGTGGAAACACCATATATTTT,CASSRESWDSGNTIYF
NA,TRBD1,TRBV29-1,TRBJ1-5,TGCAGCGCCTGGACAGGTCTTAATCAGCCCCAGCATTTT,CSAWTGLNQPQHF
many,TRBD1,TRBV6-1,TRBJ1-6,TGTGCAGCTTGGGACAGCTTGAATTCACCCCTCCACTTT,CAAWDSLNSPLHF
NA,NA,TRBV29-1,TRBJ2-7,TGCAGCGTTGCACAGGGCGCCCGCTACGAGCAGTACTTC,CSVAQGARYEQYF
many,NA,TRBV11-3,TRBJ1-1,TGTGCCAGCCGTCGAGGGGAGAACACTGAAGCTTTCTTT,CASRRGENTEAFF
NA,TRBD1,TRBV19,TRBJ1-1,TGTGCCAGTAGTATGGAAGACAGGGCGAACACTGAAGCTTTCTTT,CASSMEDRANTEAFF
many,TRBD2,TRBV28,TRBJ2-3,TGTGCCAGCAGTTCGTTGGGGGGGGTCACCACAGATACGCAGTATTTT,CASSSLGGVTTDTQYF
many,TRBD1,TRBV24-1,TRBJ2-1,TGTGCCACCAGTGATTCCCACCCGAGACAGGGGTCCGAATTTAGGTACAATGAGCAGTTCTTC,CATSDSHPRQGSEFRYNEQFF
NA,TRBD2,TRBV4-3,TRBJ2-2,TGCGCCAGCAGCCAGCAGGGTCTAGCGGCCCCCGGGGAGCTGTTTTTT,CASSQQGLAAPGELFF
many,NA,TRBV28,TRBJ2-1,TGTGCCAGCAGCCAAGGGGGGGGACAGGTGTATGAGCAGTTCTTC,CASSQGGGQVYEQFF
NA,TRBD1,TRBV15,TRBJ1-6,TGTGCCACCAGCAGAGAGAGTACAGGGGCTAATAATTCACCCCTCCACTTT,CATSRESTGANNSPLHF
NA,NA,TRBV9,TRBJ2-7,TGTGCCAGCAGCGTAGGGCAGAGCTCCTACGAGCAGTACTTC,CASSVGQSSYEQYF
NA,NA,TRBV5-4,TRBJ1-6,TGTGCCAGCAGCTTGCCGGGAGGGGGGAATTCACCCCTCCACTTT,CASSLPGGGNSPLHF
many,NA,TRBV2,TRBJ1-6,TGTGCCAGCAGTGGGGGTACATTCCGTAATTCACCCCTCCACTTT,CASSGGTFRNSPLHF
NA,TRBD2,TRBV28,TRBJ2-2,TGTGCCAGCAGCCCTAGCGGGGGGGCTTACACCGGGGAGCTGTTTTTT,CASSPSGGAYTGELFF
many,NA,TRBV6-2/TRBV6-3,TRBJ2-2,TGTGCCAGCAGTTACAGGGACACCGGGGAGCTGTTTTTT,CASSYRDTGELFF
many,NA,TRBV30,TRBJ2-7,TGTGCCTGGGGGAACTACGAGCAGTACTTC,CAWGNYEQYF
many,TRBD2,TRBV27,TRBJ2-1,TGTGCCAGCAGTTACGGGACTAGCGGTCTACCAAGCTCCTACAATGAGCAGTTCTTC,CASSYGTSGLPSSYNEQFF
few,NA,TRBV12-3/TRBV12-4,TRBJ1-4,TGTGCCAGCAGTTTTTTTCCGGGACGGGGGCTAGAAAAACTGTTTTTT,CASSFFPGRGLEKLFF
NA,NA,TRBV7-2,TRBJ2-1,TGTGCCAGCAGCTTGCCCCCAAGGGGTGAGCAGTTCTTC,CASSLPPRGEQFF
many,NA,TRBV3-1,TRBJ1-6,TGTGCCAGCAGAGGTCTGAATAATTCACCCCTCCACTTT,CASRGLNNSPLHF
NA,NA,TRBV28,TRBJ1-2,TGTGCCACCAGACAGGATCCTGGAGGCTACACCTTC,CATRQDPGGYTF
NA,NA,TRBV30,TRBJ1-2,TGTTGCGGAAGCTATGGCTACACCTTC,CCGSYGYTF
NA,NA,TRBV18,TRBJ2-5,TGTGCCAGCTCACGAGTGGAGGAGACCCAGTACTTC,CASSRVEETQYF
many,NA,TRBV5-5,TRBJ2-5,TGTGCCAGCAGCTTGGGGGTTGTAGAGACCCAGTACTTC,CASSLGVVETQYF
NA,NA,TRBV3-2,TRBJ2-7,TGTGCCAGCAGCCGGACGAGACCTCCCCGGACCCTAAGCTACGAGCAGTACTTC,CASSRTRPPRTLSYEQYF
NA,NA,TRBV28,TRBJ1-1,TGTGCCAGCTACGATGGCAGTATGAACACTGAAGCTTTCTTT,CASYDGSMNTEAFF
NA,TRBD1,TRBV14,TRBJ1-4,TGTGCCAGCAGCCAACCGGGACAGGGGATCTATAATGAAAAACTGTTTTTT,CASSQPGQGIYNEKLFF
many,TRBD1,TRBV2,TRBJ1-4,TGTGCCAGCGACCTTGTTCCCCAGGGGGCGAGAGAAAAACTGTTTTTT,CASDLVPQGAREKLFF
many,NA,TRBV20-1,TRBJ2-5,TGCAGTGCTTACGTAAATATCGAACAGACCCAGTACTTC,CSAYVNIEQTQYF
many,NA,TRBV3-1,TRBJ1-1,TGTGCCAGCAGCCAACTCAGGGTTGGGACTGAAGCTTTCTTT,CASSQLRVGTEAFF
NA,NA,TRBV2,TRBJ2-1,TGTGCCAGCAGTGAAGTGGAGGGGGCTGGTGAGCAGTTCTTC,CASSEVEGAGEQFF
NA,TRBD1,TRBV27,TRBJ2-4,TGTGCCAGCAGCCCCAGAGGAGGACAGGGCCTAGCCAAAAACATTCAGTACTTC,CASSPRGGQGLAKNIQYF
many,TRBD1,TRBV5-1,TRBJ2-3,TGCGCCAGCAGCAGGGGACAGGACACAGATACGCAGTATTTT,CASSRGQDTDTQYF